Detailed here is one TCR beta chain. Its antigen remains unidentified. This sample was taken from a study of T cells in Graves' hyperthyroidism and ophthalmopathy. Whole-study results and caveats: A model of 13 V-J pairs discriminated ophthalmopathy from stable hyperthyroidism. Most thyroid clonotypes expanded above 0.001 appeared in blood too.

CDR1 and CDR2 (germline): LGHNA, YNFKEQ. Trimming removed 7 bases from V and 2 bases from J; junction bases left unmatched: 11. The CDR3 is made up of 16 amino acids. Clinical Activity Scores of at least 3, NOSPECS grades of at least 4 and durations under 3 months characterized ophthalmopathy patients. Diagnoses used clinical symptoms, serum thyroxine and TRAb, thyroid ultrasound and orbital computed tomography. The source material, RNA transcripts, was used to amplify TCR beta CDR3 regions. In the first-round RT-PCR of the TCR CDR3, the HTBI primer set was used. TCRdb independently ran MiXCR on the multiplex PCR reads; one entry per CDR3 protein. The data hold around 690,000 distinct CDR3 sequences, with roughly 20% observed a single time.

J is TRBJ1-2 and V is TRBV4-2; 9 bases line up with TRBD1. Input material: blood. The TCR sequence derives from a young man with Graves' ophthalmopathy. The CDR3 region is CASKGGTGGKNYGYTF. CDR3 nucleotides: TGTGCCAGCAAGGGAGGAACAGGGGGCAAAAACTATGGCTACACCTTC.